The T cell receptor (beta chain) under discussion was sequenced for a study of regulatory T cells in long-lasting Graves disease. This sample's time point: newly diagnosed GD, antithyroid drugs for less than 3 months. The TCR library was made from RNA extracted from PBMCs. In each case, Graves' disease was diagnosed per American Thyroid Association guidelines. This clonotype was recorded a few times. The antigen remains unidentified. The CDR3 contains 15 residues. The V and J ends lost 2 bases and 0 bases, in that order; junction bases with no gene match: 4. CDR1 and CDR2 (germline): LNHDA, SQIVND (reference sequence). iRepertoire HTBI primers and Arm-PCR of CDR3 regions built TCR beta libraries. Each CDR3 protein is one row after TCRdb ran MiXCR on the multiplex PCR reads. The sample carries approximately 350,000 distinct CDR3 sequences, roughly 16% recorded once. Study-wide results and limits: Among samples with persistent disease, TRBV28, TRBJ1-2 and TRBJ2-5 were favored.

The same sample was also studied in work on T cells in Graves' hyperthyroidism and ophthalmopathy. That study reports: Exclusion followed for patients with uncontrolled infection, other autoimmune disease, pregnancy or lactation. A set of HTBI primers served as the primers for a first-round RT-PCR of the TCR CDR3.

This TCR was sampled from a woman under 30 with Graves disease. The chain employs TRBV19 and TRBJ2-7, with 7 bases aligning to TRBD1. The source material was peripheral blood mononuclear cells (PBMCs), sampled at new diagnosis, from a patient treated with antithyroid drugs. CDR3 nucleotides: TGTGCCAGTAGTATAAAAGGGGACAGCTCCTACGAGCAGTACTTC. Translated, it gives CASSIKGDSSYEQYF.